This T cell receptor (beta chain) was captured by sequencing in a study of blood T cell repertoires in COVID-19. Measured with immunoSEQ multiplex PCR; TCRdb has only the in-frame clones, and not every one. Among about 400,000 clones listed, roughly 87% were seen once. The V and J ends lost 3 bases and 10 bases, in that order; junction bases with no gene match: 14. Germline CDR1 is MNHEY and CDR2 is SVGAGI. The length of the CDR3 is 16 residues. This study enrolled people aged roughly 18 to 100 from 20 to 25 US geographic areas. Grouping used clinical history reported by participants in a survey and questionnaire.

The chain carries TRBV6-5 and TRBJ1-4, with 7 bases that match TRBD1. Sequenced input: PBMCs or T cells enriched from blood (not recorded which). This sequence was found in a woman aged 40 to 50 with acute COVID-19. The CDR3 DNA is TGTGCCAGCAGTTATAGGCCAATAGGGGGCGGCGGAAAACTGTTTTTT. Its translation: CASSYRPIGGGGKLFF.